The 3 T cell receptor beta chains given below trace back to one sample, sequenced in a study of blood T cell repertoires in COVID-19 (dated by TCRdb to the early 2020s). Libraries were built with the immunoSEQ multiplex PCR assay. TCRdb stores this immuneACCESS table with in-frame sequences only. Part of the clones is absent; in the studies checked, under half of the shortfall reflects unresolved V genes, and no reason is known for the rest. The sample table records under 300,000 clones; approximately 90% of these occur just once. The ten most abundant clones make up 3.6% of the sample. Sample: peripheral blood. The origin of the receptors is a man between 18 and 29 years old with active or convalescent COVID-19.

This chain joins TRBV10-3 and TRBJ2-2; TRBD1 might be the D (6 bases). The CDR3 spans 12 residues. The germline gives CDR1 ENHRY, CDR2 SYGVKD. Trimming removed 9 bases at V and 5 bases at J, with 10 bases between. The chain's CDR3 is CAMKQGTGELFF. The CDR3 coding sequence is TGTGCCATGAAGCAGGGGACCGGGGAGCTGTTTTTT.

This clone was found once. In DNA, the CDR3 is TGTGCCAGCAGCTTGGAGGGGTATGGCTACACCTTC. It translates to CASSLEGYGYTF. The J gene is TRBJ1-2, the V gene TRBV5-4; weak D call: TRBD1 (5 bases). Germline CDR1 reads SGHNT; CDR2 reads YYREEE (reference sequence). The CDR3 loop spans 12 amino acids. The V end was cut by 0 bases, the J end by 5 bases, with 5 bases between.

CDR3 loop: CASSLRAQETQYF. Written as DNA, the CDR3 is TGTGCCAGCAGCCTGCGGGCCCAAGAGACCCAGTACTTC. This chain joins TRBV12-3 or TRBV12-4 and TRBJ2-5; a weak D match, TRBD2 (5 bases). The CDR3 is made up of 13 amino acids. V shed 6 bases and J shed 1 base, with 9 bases lying between them.